What follows is one TCR beta chain and its context. This clonotype was detected a few times. The target of this receptor is not known. No clone much larger than this one lies a single base away; base qualities are absent. CDR1 and CDR2 are read off the germline V gene as SGHRS and YFSETQ. V is clipped by 4 bases and J by 5 bases, and the sequence between their germline boundaries is 10 bases long. The CDR3 sequence holds 12 residues, the cysteine and phenylalanine included. Only the CDR3 portion is preserved as DNA: 36 bases, with reading frame beginning at the first base. The source of the sample is a study of Graves' ophthalmopathy and Graves' hyperthyroidism (dated by TCRdb to between 2017 and 2018). Looking at the study overall: Peripheral blood was collected before any treatment was given, at the time of initial diagnosis. TCR beta repertoire signatures were used to distinguish Graves' ophthalmopathy from Graves' hyperthyroidism and to predict progression to ophthalmopathy. In total, 135 blood samples were TCR-sequenced: around 42 ophthalmopathy, under 85 hyperthyroidism and roughly 17 hyperthyroidism-to-ophthalmopathy patients. To explore V-J signatures that separate ophthalmopathy from hyperthyroidism, a discovery set of about a hundred patients was enrolled, consisting of 40 to 45 with ophthalmopathy and around 57 with stable hyperthyroidism. An independent validation cohort comprised some 19 hyperthyroidism patients and 15 to 17 patients who later progressed from hyperthyroidism to ophthalmopathy. In over 5 hyperthyroidism patients, the T-cell repertoire of thyroid tissue was compared with the T-cell repertoire of blood. Following sampling, methimazole starting at 30 mg daily was administered to hyperthyroidism patients, and high-dose intravenous methylprednisolone was administered to ophthalmopathy patients. For training and testing, the 100 or so patients in the discovery cohort were randomly divided in a 7:3 ratio.

For repertoire sequencing, the TCR beta CDR3 regions were amplified from RNA transcripts. HTBI primers and the Qiagen OneStep RT-PCR kit were used in a first-round RT-PCR, which was followed by a second-round multiplex PCR, size selection and purification. Libraries were sequenced paired-end with 100 bp reads on an Illumina HiSeq2000. As for the original processing: SOAPnuke was used to process the reads, removing any read that contained adapters or uncalled bases, had a mean Phred below 15, or lacked an exact match to the constant primer or identifier. COPE v1.2.5 was used to merge high-quality paired reads. Each unique nucleotide sequence was treated as a clonotype, and MiTCR v1.1 was used to align the clonotypes to the IMGT TRB V, D and J references. Only V-J combinations with frequency above 0.0001 were analysed, covering more than 99% of repertoires. A TCR clonal expansion and chaos score per V-J combination was defined as the ratio of F50 clonal expansion to chaos observed in the TCRdist matrix. Welch's t-statistics and random forest were used to reduce the features to some 13 V-J combinations, which were then used as input to a naive Bayes classifier. The similarity between thyroid and blood repertoires was quantified using the Morisita-Horn index. Using fastp at Q25 and MiXCR, TCRdb reprocessed the public reads and kept productive beta chains. Under each unique CDR3 protein, matching rows form one entry showing the most common genes and DNA. In this record, the V and J calls reflect TCRdb's handling and not the investigators' own analysis. The sample table records over 450,000 distinct CDR3 sequences; approximately 15% of these occur just once. Of the sample, 8% to 10% falls within the top ten clones.

Study-wide findings and limitations: Most expanded thyroid clonotypes with frequency above 0.001 were also detected in blood, suggesting blood repertoires may reflect the thyroid immune response. The 13-signature model separated ophthalmopathy from stable hyperthyroidism with 85% to 90% sensitivity and around 81% specificity in cross-validation, and 80%/75% in the test set. In validation, the model predicted ophthalmopathy progression with more than 70% sensitivity and approximately 78% specificity; fewer than 15 predicted patients were CT-confirmed with GO in a median of around 6 months. No statistical method was used to predetermine the sample size, and group allocation was not hidden from the investigators.

Ophthalmopathy patients had moderately to severely active disease, Clinical Activity Score of at least 3, NOSPECS grade of at least 4, and disease duration under 3 months. Patients with other autoimmune diseases, uncontrolled infections, pregnancy or lactation were excluded. Diagnosis relied on clinical symptoms, serum thyroxine, TRAb, thyroid ultrasound and orbital computed tomography. Using Ficoll-Paque density gradient centrifugation, PBMCs were isolated from over 8.5 ml of fresh peripheral blood. Total RNA was extracted using Trizol reagent, and RNA quality was checked on an Agilent 2100 Bioanalyzer.

This clonotype was sampled from a woman in her twenties or thirties with Graves' ophthalmopathy. Donor details come from another sample of the same person, matched by shared clones. The rearrangement combines TRBV5-1 with TRBJ2-7; too little of a D gene remains to name it. What was sequenced was blood. Here the CDR3 is given as CASSLSLDEQYF. The sequenced DNA: TGCGCCAGCAGCCTTAGTCTGGACGAGCAGTACTTC.